The clone carrying this T cell receptor beta chain has ten or more counts. Its antigen is unidentified. This sample was taken from a study of T-cell memory formation after mild COVID-19. Broader study findings: For contracting clones, CD4+ ones sat mainly in CM and EM, CD8+ in EMRA. Cross-reactive memory appears to have joined, as suggested by some responding clones showing up in pre-infection memory.

CDR1 is SGHRS, CDR2 YFSETQ, per germline. The CDR3 spans 15 residues. Trimming pared 0 bases from V and 2 bases from J, leaving 11 bases between. TCRdb processed the 5' RACE reads anew with MiXCR; each CDR3 protein has one entry. The table includes just over 350,000 distinct CDR3 sequences, under 15% detected once. Sequenced: PBMCs or a T cell subset sorted from them (not recorded which). This receptor was taken from a man younger than 35 who had mild COVID-19 (a few samples of this study predate the infection). Cell type and time point are not known. The J gene is TRBJ2-5, the V gene TRBV5-1; D is possibly TRBD1 (5 bases). The CDR3 region has the DNA TGCGCCAGCAGCTTGGGACAGACCACTCAAGAGACCCAGTACTTC. Protein sequence: CASSLGQTTQETQYF. The full variable domain, completed using reference TRBV5-1 and TRBJ2-5, is KAGVTQTPRYLIKTRGQQVTLSCSPISGHRSVSWYQQTPGQGLQFLFEYFSETQRNKGNFPGRFSGRQFSNSRSEMNVSTLELGDSALYLCASSLGQTTQETQYFGPGTRLLVL.